The 14 T cell receptor beta chains in this list originate from one sample, sequenced in a study of blood T cell repertoires in COVID-19. The table came from immunoSEQ multiplex PCR; TCRdb's copy has only in-frame clones and leaves some out. Of approximately 300,000 clones listed, 86% are singletons. Sequencing input: peripheral blood. These receptors all come from a woman aged 45-65 years with acute or convalescent COVID-19.

V gene TRBV19 combines with J gene TRBJ2-7, with 9 nucleotides matching TRBD1. The germline gives CDR1 LNHDA, CDR2 SQIVND (reference sequence). After removal of 3 bases from V and 5 bases from J, the junction contained 8 bases not matched to a gene. This CDR3 is built from 15 residues. The CDR3 loop is CASSITGTGLNEQYF. Written as DNA, the CDR3 is TGTGCCAGTAGTATCACCGGGACAGGGCTAAACGAGCAGTACTTC.

V gene TRBV7-9 combines with J gene TRBJ2-1; 7 nucleotides agree with TRBD1. The CDR3 loop spans 15 amino acids. The V and J ends lost 5 bases and 2 bases, in that order; junction bases with no gene match: 6. CDR1 and CDR2 from the germline V gene are SEHNR and FQNEAQ (reference sequence). In nucleotides, the CDR3 is TGTGCCAGCAGCGAAACCGGGACAGCCTACAATGAGCAGTTCTTC. This encodes CASSETGTAYNEQFF.

V usage is TRBV28 and J usage is TRBJ2-7, with 7 bases aligning to TRBD1. V lost 1 base to trimming and J lost 2 bases; unmatched junction nucleotides: 14. The CDR3 extends over 18 amino acids. The germline V gene has CDR1 MDHEN and CDR2 SYDVKM. The DNA of the CDR3 is TGTGCCAGCAGTTTATCACTCCTAGAGACAGGGTTAACCTACGAGCAGTACTTC. This gives the protein CASSLSLLETGLTYEQYF. Full variable domain (remainder filled in from reference TRBV28 and TRBJ2-7): DVKVTQSSRYLVKRTGEKVFLECVQDMDHENMFWYRQDPGLGLRLIYFSYDVKMKEKGDIPEGYSVSREKKERFSLILESASTNQTSMYLCASSLSLLETGLTYEQYFGPGTRLTVT.

This clone was observed a handful of times. The chain recombines TRBV7-9 with TRBJ2-2; D is uncertain. CDR1 is SEHNR, CDR2 FQNEAQ, per germline (reference sequence). V was pared by 4 bases and J by 3 bases, with 15 bases between. The CDR3 consists of 16 residues. The CDR3 DNA sequence: TGTGCCAGCAGCTCGCCGGTACCCCCCGACACCGGGGAGCTGTTTTTT. Protein: CASSSPVPPDTGELFF.

A few counts support this clone. V and J are TRBV10-3 and TRBJ2-2, with 10 bases matching TRBD1. This CDR3 has 19 amino acids. Per the germline V gene, CDR1 is ENHRY and CDR2 is SYGVKD. V lost 4 bases and J lost 0; bases outside the gene matches: 11. CDR3 amino acids: CAISAPGTGANANTGELFF. CDR3 nucleotide sequence: TGTGCCATCAGTGCCCCCGGGACAGGGGCCAATGCGAACACCGGGGAGCTGTTTTTT.

This rearrangement joins TRBV7-2 to TRBJ1-5; a possible D gene is TRBD1 (5 bases). V lost 3 bases and J lost 5, with 17 bases in between. Germline V gives CDR1 SGHTA, CDR2 FQGNSA. The CDR3 is 16 residues long. The CDR3 loop reads CASSFRPGHAYQPQHF. CDR3 bases: TGTGCCAGCAGCTTTCGCCCAGGACACGCCTATCAGCCCCAGCATTTT.

This chain uses TRBV6-5 with TRBJ1-1; 8 positions match TRBD1. Germline-derived CDR1 and CDR2 are MNHEY and SVGAGI. The CDR3 spans 15 residues. J lost 5 bases, V lost 1 base, and 6 bases had no gene match. CDR3 region: CASSYLGQGSTEAFF. DNA of the CDR3: TGTGCCAGCAGTTACTTAGGACAGGGATCAACTGAAGCTTTCTTT.

This sequence joins TRBV6-5 and TRBJ1-5; D is perhaps TRBD1 (5 bases). CDR3 size: 15 residues. The germline gives CDR1 MNHEY, CDR2 SVGAGI. Trimming shortened V by 5 bases and J by 2 bases, and 13 bases separated the two germline ends. The CDR3 loop is CASSPRDSRNQPQHF. The CDR3 nucleotides are TGTGCCAGCAGTCCCCGGGACTCCCGCAATCAGCCCCAGCATTTT.

The chain links TRBV7-2 to TRBJ2-7; perhaps TRBD1 as D (6 bases). V gave up 2 bases and J gave up 3 bases, with 11 bases separating them. This CDR3 contains 14 residues. Germline CDR1 SGHTA, CDR2 FQGNSA. CDR3 in DNA: TGTGCCAGCAGCTTACGGGACAAGTACTACGAGCAGTACTTC. Translation: CASSLRDKYYEQYF. The whole variable domain, remainder taken from reference TRBV7-2 and TRBJ2-7, is GAGVSQSPSNKVTEKGKDVELRCDPISGHTALYWYRQSLGQGLEFLIYFQGNSAPDKSGLPSDRFSAERTGGSVSTLTIQRTQQEDSAVYLCASSLRDKYYEQYFGPGTRLTVT.

The chain uses TRBV2 and TRBJ2-7, with 8 bases matching TRBD1. Germline-derived CDR1 and CDR2 are SNHLY and FYNNEI. The CDR3 covers 14 residues. Trimming at V came to 5 bases and at J to 1 base, leaving 4 bases not matched to a gene. The CDR3 reads CASSTDRDSYEQYF. CDR3 coding DNA: TGTGCCAGCAGTACGGACAGGGATTCCTACGAGCAGTACTTC. Full variable domain (missing parts from reference TRBV2 and TRBJ2-7): EPEVTQTPSHQVTQMGQEVILRCVPISNHLYFYWYRQILGQKVEFLVSFYNNEISEKSEIFDDQFSVERPDGSNFTLKIRSTKLEDSAMYFCASSTDRDSYEQYFGPGTRLTVT.

This clone was counted between two and nine times. The rearrangement uses TRBV5-1 and TRBJ2-1; 9 bases are shared with TRBD1. This CDR3 has 15 residues. V was pared by 5 bases and J by 5 bases, with 8 bases of the junction left unmatched. The germline CDR1 and CDR2 sequences are SGHRS and YFSETQ. The CDR3: CASRPGQGINNEQFF. The CDR3 DNA follows: TGCGCCAGCAGACCCGGACAGGGGATCAACAATGAGCAGTTCTTC.

This clone has just one count. The V and J genes are TRBV19 and TRBJ2-7, with 10 bases matching TRBD1. Per germline, CDR1 LNHDA and CDR2 SQIVND (reference sequence). The length of the CDR3 is 15 residues. J was trimmed by 0 bases and V by 5 bases; bases with no gene match: 4. CDR3: CASSPGQGVSYEQYF. CDR3 nucleotide sequence: TGTGCCAGTAGTCCCGGACAGGGGGTCTCCTACGAGCAGTACTTC.

On this clone: At one of its ends the junction is not consistent with the germline gene, which may arise from a read error. J is TRBJ1-1 and V is TRBV12-3 or TRBV12-4, with 11 bases aligning to TRBD1. The CDR3 extends over 12 amino acids. The CDR3 loop is CASSLGTGGAFF. CDR3 DNA sequence: TGTGCCAGCAGCTTAGGGACAGGGGGAGCTTTCTTT.

DNA for the CDR3: TGTGCCAGCAGTTACTCGAGTGCTAGCGGGAGTGCTACTAGCACAGATACGCAGTATTTT. Protein sequence: CASSYSSASGSATSTDTQYF. The chain carries TRBV6-2 or TRBV6-3 and TRBJ2-3, with 10 bases matching TRBD2. The CDR3 loop spans 20 amino acids. Germline V gene sequence: CDR1 MNHEY, CDR2 SVGEGT. Germline trimming cut 0 bases from V and 0 bases from J; bases unmatched to any gene: 12.